A selection of T cell receptor beta chains follows, all from one sample in a study of somatic mutations in cytotoxic T cells in rheumatoid arthritis. Clones were sequenced by immunoSEQ multiplex PCR, and TCRdb holds only the in-frame ones, with some missing. Among about 11,000 clones listed, 70% to 85% were seen once. The sample taken for sequencing was CD8+ T cells sorted from blood. Receptor source: a woman aged 55-69 years with rheumatoid arthritis. Each CDR3 is given with its conserved first and last residue. A D gene is named only where the DNA matches it firmly. Some rows have no size entry. The others give once, few or many, or a class for an expanded clone.

size	V	J	D	DNA	CDR3
-	TRBV7-3	TRBJ2-7	-	TGTGCCAGCAGACAGGGAGTTCTTTACGAGCAGTACTTC	CASRQGVLYEQYF
-	TRBV5-3	TRBJ2-7	TRBD1	TGTGCCAGAAGCTTGAGGGACAGGGTTTCCTACGAGCAGTACTTC	CARSLRDRVSYEQYF
-	TRBV2	TRBJ2-7	-	TGTGCCAGCGCGGGCCCAGCGACCGCCTACGAGCAGTACTTC	CASAGPATAYEQYF
-	TRBV28	TRBJ2-7	TRBD2	TGTGCCAGCAGGATAACTAGCGGGAGGGCCTACGAGCAGTACTTC	CASRITSGRAYEQYF
-	TRBV30	TRBJ2-5	-	TGTGCCTGGAGTGTGGGCCCCCAAGAGACCCAGTACTTC	CAWSVGPQETQYF
-	TRBV9	TRBJ2-5	-	TGTGCCAGCAGCGTAGCTGACAGCGGGGAGACCCAGTACTTC	CASSVADSGETQYF
-	TRBV28	TRBJ1-5	-	TGTGCCAGCAGTGTGACAGGTTTTTTGCCCCAGCATTTT	CASSVTGFLPQHF
-	TRBV7-6	TRBJ2-1	TRBD2	TGTGCCAGCAGCTTAGGCCCCAAGGCGGGAGGGCCAGTAGCGCAGTTCTTC	CASSLGPKAGGPVAQFF
-	TRBV11-2	TRBJ2-2	TRBD2	TGTGCCAGCAGCGGTAACCTAGCGGGAGGGGAGACCGGGGAGCTGTTTTTT	CASSGNLAGGETGELFF
-	TRBV23-1	TRBJ2-1	TRBD2	TGCGCCAGCACTGCTCCCGGCGGGAGTTACAATGAGCAGTTCTTC	CASTAPGGSYNEQFF
-	TRBV9	TRBJ2-3	TRBD2	TGTGCCAGCAGCGTATTGCCTAGCGGGAGTGGAGATACGCAGTATTTT	CASSVLPSGSGDTQYF
-	TRBV7-2	TRBJ1-2	TRBD1	TGTGCCAGCAGCTGGGGACAGGGGTCCTATGGCTACACCTTC	CASSWGQGSYGYTF
-	TRBV9	TRBJ2-3	-	TGTGCCAGCAGCGGATCAACAGGAGACACAGATACGCAGTATTTT	CASSGSTGDTDTQYF
few	TRBV30	TRBJ2-7	-	TGTGCCTGGAGTGTACTGAGTCCCACCTACGAGCAGTACTTC	CAWSVLSPTYEQYF
-	TRBV7-9	TRBJ2-1	TRBD2	TGTGCCAGCAGCCTAGCGGGAGACTATGAGCAGTTCTTC	CASSLAGDYEQFF
-	TRBV29-1	TRBJ2-3	TRBD2	TGCAGCGTCGACCTAAAGCTAGCGGGACTGTATTTT	CSVDLKLAGLYF
-	TRBV30	TRBJ2-3	TRBD2	TGTGGGTTGGTCTCCACTAGCGGGGCCACAGATACGCAGTATTTT	CGLVSTSGATDTQYF
-	TRBV27	TRBJ2-1	-	-	CASSVGPGEGFF
-	TRBV5-5	TRBJ2-5	-	TGTGCCAGCAGTTACCGACTAGGCGGAGAGACCCAGTACTTC	CASSYRLGGETQYF
-	TRBV4-1	TRBJ2-7	-	TGCGCCAGCAGCCAAGTTGAAGCAGGGCCCTACGAGCAGTACTTC	CASSQVEAGPYEQYF
few	TRBV28	TRBJ2-7	-	TGTGCCACCGACCGTATAGGGCAGGGTAACGCCTACGAGCAGTACTTC	CATDRIGQGNAYEQYF
-	TRBV7-9	TRBJ2-1	TRBD2	TGTGCCAGCAGCACCATGGGAGGGGAGACCTACAATGAGCAGTTCTTC	CASSTMGGETYNEQFF
-	TRBV27	TRBJ2-3	TRBD2	TGTGCCAGCGCGAGGGGAGGGCCTGGAGATACGCAGTATTTT	CASARGGPGDTQYF
-	TRBV7-3	TRBJ1-1	-	TGTGCCAGCAGCTTAATGGGGGCAGGCACTGAAGCTTTCTTT	CASSLMGAGTEAFF
-	TRBV27	TRBJ2-4	-	TGTGCCAGCAGTTCCCTTTTCCGTGGAGGGAATGGTAACATTCAGTACTTC	CASSSLFRGGNGNIQYF
-	TRBV10-3	TRBJ2-7	-	TGTGCTACCACAAGCCCAGGACAGTCATCCTACGAGCAGTACTTC	CATTSPGQSSYEQYF
-	TRBV19	TRBJ1-1	-	TGTGCCAGTAGTATAGTACTGCGGAACACTGAAGCTTTCTTT	CASSIVLRNTEAFF
-	TRBV28	TRBJ2-1	TRBD2	TGTGCCAGCAGTGTTGTAGCGGGGAACTACAATGAGCAGTTCTTC	CASSVVAGNYNEQFF
-	TRBV15	TRBJ2-5	TRBD2	TGTGCCACCAGCAGAGCTAGCGGGGTCTTAGAGACCCAGTACTTC	CATSRASGVLETQYF
-	TRBV27	TRBJ1-1	-	TGTGCCAGCAGTTTATCAAGGGGTCAGGAAGCTTTCTTT	CASSLSRGQEAFF
-	TRBV14	TRBJ2-1	TRBD2	TGTGCCAGTTCAGGGTCCGGGGGGACTAGCGGGGCTAATGAGCAGTTCTTC	CASSGSGGTSGANEQFF
-	TRBV6-5	TRBJ2-7	-	TGTGCCAGCAGTCCCCGACTAGTCACGGGTTACGAGCAGTACTTC	CASSPRLVTGYEQYF
-	TRBV14	TRBJ1-2	-	TGTGCCAGCAGCCACGCCACAGGGACGGTTCTCTATGGCTACACCTTC	CASSHATGTVLYGYTF
few	TRBV5-6	TRBJ2-3	TRBD2	TGTGCCAGCAGCTTGTATATTCGGACTAGCGGGAAGGGAGATACGCAGTATTTT	CASSLYIRTSGKGDTQYF
-	TRBV5-5	TRBJ2-3	-	TGTGCCAGCACTCCCGGAGATACGCAGTATTTT	CASTPGDTQYF
-	TRBV6-1	TRBJ2-7	-	TGTGCCAGCAGTGGGCCAGGGTACGAGCAGTACTTC	CASSGPGYEQYF
-	TRBV28	TRBJ2-7	TRBD1	TGTGCCAGCAGTCGCCGAGGTACAGGGGTGAAGAACGAGCAGTACTTC	CASSRRGTGVKNEQYF
-	TRBV19	TRBJ2-2	-	TGTGCCAGTAGTATAGATCAGTTGGGGCGCGGGGAGCTGTTTTTT	CASSIDQLGRGELFF
-	TRBV28	TRBJ2-1	-	TGTGCCAGCAGTTTCCTAGGAATCAATGAGCAGTTCTTC	CASSFLGINEQFF
-	TRBV27	TRBJ2-2	-	TGTGCCAGCAGTTTTGGCGGGTCCGGGGAGCTGTTTTTT	CASSFGGSGELFF
-	TRBV6-1	TRBJ2-7	TRBD2	TGTGCCAGCAAGGTTGGACTAGCGGCCTCCTACGAGCAGTACTTC	CASKVGLAASYEQYF
-	TRBV15	TRBJ2-1	-	TGTGCCACCAGCAGAGACCGCCGACTAGGAGATGAGCAGTTCTTC	CATSRDRRLGDEQFF
-	TRBV27	TRBJ2-7	-	TGTGCCAGCAGTCATACAGGGCCCGGGGTCGAGCAGTACTTC	CASSHTGPGVEQYF
-	TRBV27	TRBJ2-1	-	TGTGCCAGCCGGGTTGGATACGGGAGTGGTAATGAGCAGTTCTTC	CASRVGYGSGNEQFF
once	TRBV28	TRBJ2-1	-	TGTGCCAGTAAAAGAGGCTTGAGCGCCTACAATGAGCAGTTCTTC	CASKRGLSAYNEQFF
once	TRBV10-3	TRBJ1-2	TRBD1	TGTGCCACGGGGGAACCGGGACAGGGAGACTATGGCTACACCTTC	CATGEPGQGDYGYTF
-	TRBV5-1	TRBJ2-1	TRBD2	TGCGCCAGCAGCCCCCCGGGACTAGCGGGAGGTGAGCAGTTCTTC	CASSPPGLAGGEQFF
-	TRBV27	TRBJ2-1	TRBD2	TGTGCCAGCAGTCTACTCCGGACTAGCGGGACCCCTGAGCAGTTCTTC	CASSLLRTSGTPEQFF
-	TRBV7-9	TRBJ2-7	-	TGTGCCAGCAGCTTAGTCAGGACAACCGGCTCCTACGAGCAGTACTTC	CASSLVRTTGSYEQYF
-	TRBV27	TRBJ2-3	TRBD2	TGTGCCAGCAGTCCGGGGACTAGCGGTAGCACAGATACGCAGTATTTT	CASSPGTSGSTDTQYF
-	TRBV28	TRBJ2-4	TRBD2	TGTGCCAGCAGTTTATTGACTAGCGGGAGGGCCGGCAAAAACATTCAGTACTTC	CASSLLTSGRAGKNIQYF
-	TRBV4-1	TRBJ1-2	-	TGCGCCAGCAGCCAGTACTTGGGAGGGCCGGAAGGCTACACCTTC	CASSQYLGGPEGYTF
-	TRBV10-3	TRBJ2-1	TRBD2	TGTGCCGTCGCCGGGACTAGCGGAATTTTCTACAATGAGCAGTTCTTC	CAVAGTSGIFYNEQFF
-	TRBV7-9	TRBJ2-1	-	TGTGCCAGCAGCGACCGACGGAGCTCCTACAATGAGCAGTTCTTC	CASSDRRSSYNEQFF